This T cell receptor beta chain originates from a study of shared T cell receptors in the human thymus. The repertoire was sequenced with immunoSEQ multiplex PCR; TCRdb's copy has only in-frame clones and lacks some. The sample yields 500,000 to 550,000 clones, 75% to 85% seen once. This clone was seen a handful of times. The sample was also linked to a second study, of human thymus T cells.

The TCR originated in a boy under three years old with a congenital heart defect. The sequenced material came from thymocytes.

Here the CDR3 reads CASRRREITDTQYF. The CDR3 region has the DNA TGTGCCAGTAGACGGCGGGAAATAACAGATACGCAGTATTTT. The chain uses TRBV19 and TRBJ2-3; weak D call: TRBD2 (6 bases). In germline, CDR1 is LNHDA, CDR2 SQIVND (reference sequence). This CDR3 spans 14 amino acids. Trimming removed 6 bases from V and 3 bases from J, with 13 bases in between.